This T cell receptor (beta chain) was observed in a study of T-cell memory formation after mild COVID-19. Study-wide results and limits: Clones contracting across day 15 to 85 had a balanced CD4/CD8 profile; later expanding clones leaned CD4+. Pre-infection memory showed some responding clones, and this suggested that cross-reactive memory joined.

Germline values: CDR1 MNHEY, CDR2 SMNVEV (reference sequence). V lost 5 bases to trimming and J lost 3 bases, with 19 bases between them. The CDR3 covers 16 residues. Constant-segment primers and 5'RACE yielded cDNA libraries for TCR alpha and TCR beta, each carrying sample barcodes and UMIs. TCRdb reprocessed the 5' RACE reads via MiXCR and lists one record per CDR3 protein. The table includes around 420,000 distinct CDR3 sequences, about 24% detected once. For this clonotype: The antigen is unknown.

The sample comprised PBMCs or a T cell subset sorted from them (not recorded which). The chain has TRBV27 and TRBJ1-1, with D possibly matching TRBD1 (6 bases). The receptor was isolated from an adult woman who had mild COVID-19 (a few samples of this study predate the infection). Cell type and time point are not known. The CDR3 region is CASSDGTFFSDTEAFF. The CDR3 coding sequence is TGTGCCAGCAGTGACGGGACATTTTTTTCGGACACTGAAGCTTTCTTT.